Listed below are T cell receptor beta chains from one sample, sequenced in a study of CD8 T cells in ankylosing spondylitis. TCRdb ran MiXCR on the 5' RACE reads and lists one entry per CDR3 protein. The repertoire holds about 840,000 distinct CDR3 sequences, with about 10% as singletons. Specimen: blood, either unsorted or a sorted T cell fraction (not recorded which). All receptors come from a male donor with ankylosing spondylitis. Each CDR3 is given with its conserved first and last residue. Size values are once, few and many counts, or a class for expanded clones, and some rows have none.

CATSRGTGGYTF	TRBJ1-2	TRBV15	12	few
CASSGQANYGYTF	TRBJ1-2	TRBV7-2	13	medium-sized
CASSLNLAGSEQFF	TRBJ2-1	TRBV7-9	14	few
CSPQRETGVWTYNEQFF	TRBJ2-1	TRBV20-1	17	few
CATRTGDEKLFF	TRBJ1-4	TRBV10-3	12	NA
CASSFGQRYGYTF	TRBJ1-2	TRBV12-3/TRBV12-4	13	many
CATSDANRGLPGEQYF	TRBJ2-7	TRBV24-1	16	many
CSAAYRLNQPQHF	TRBJ1-5	TRBV20-1	13	few
CASSLAPGQGNGQPQHF	TRBJ1-5	TRBV12-3/TRBV12-4	17	NA
CSASPLGSSYEQYF	TRBJ2-7	TRBV20-1	14	NA
CSAGGGETQYF	TRBJ2-5	TRBV20-1	11	many
CSVKGVGDQPQHF	TRBJ1-5	TRBV20-1	13	NA
CSVELSGRTGELFF	TRBJ2-2	TRBV29-1	14	many
CATETYNYGYTF	TRBJ1-2	TRBV6-2/TRBV6-3	12	NA
CATQIQVAKNIQYF	TRBJ2-4	TRBV5-8	14	few
CAISTEATGAYNEQFF	TRBJ2-1	TRBV10-3	16	NA
CASSGSRRGYTF	TRBJ1-2	TRBV27	12	NA
CASSSRGPPVPQHF	TRBJ1-5	TRBV12-3/TRBV12-4	14	NA
CASQGANSYNEQFF	TRBJ2-1	TRBV10-3	14	few
CASSPRTGVRGYTF	TRBJ1-2	TRBV7-9	14	few
CASSQGQMGKLFF	TRBJ1-4	TRBV6-4	13	NA
CASSHHRVGRQPQHF	TRBJ1-5	TRBV7-8	15	few
CATSPQGREETQYF	TRBJ2-5	TRBV24-1	14	few
CASSPLTGDTEAFF	TRBJ1-1	TRBV6-1	14	NA
CASSLTPGTGGYEQYF	TRBJ2-7	TRBV7-3	16	NA
CASSPESGVHYGYTF	TRBJ1-2	TRBV4-1	15	NA
CSVQSGFEAFF	TRBJ1-1	TRBV29-1	11	few
CASSLMARPYEQFF	TRBJ2-1	TRBV5-6	14	many
CASRHRGSGANVLTF	TRBJ2-6	TRBV12-3/TRBV12-4	15	few
CSARRGFNQPQHF	TRBJ1-5	TRBV20-1	13	many
CASSQESTSGSGEQYF	TRBJ2-7	TRBV4-3	16	NA
CASSWTGGTEQFF	TRBJ2-1	TRBV7-9	13	NA
CASSNGDSAYEQYF	TRBJ2-7	TRBV7-9	14	few
CSARDPLAGNNEQFF	TRBJ2-1	TRBV20-1	15	many
CASSVLGQGYEQYF	TRBJ2-7	TRBV2	14	NA
CASRLDTLVHTQYF	TRBJ2-3	TRBV2	14	once
CSASDRAYEQYF	TRBJ2-7	TRBV20-1	12	few
CSARVSSGSSYNEQFF	TRBJ2-1	TRBV20-1	16	NA
CASSFPGTSSYNEQFF	TRBJ2-1	TRBV28	16	few
CSAFPPSGEGGTQYF	TRBJ2-3	TRBV20-1	15	few
CASSYPGTESYEQYF	TRBJ2-7	TRBV6-2/TRBV6-3	15	NA
CSTQGPGTGEQYF	TRBJ2-7	TRBV20-1	13	NA
CAITDRGGYEQYF	TRBJ2-7	TRBV28	13	NA
CASSLRGMGNQPQHF	TRBJ1-5	TRBV6-2/TRBV6-3	15	NA
CASSSRGRGNTEAFF	TRBJ1-1	TRBV6-5	15	NA
CATSQGDTQYF	TRBJ2-3	TRBV6-2/TRBV6-3	11	many
CASSLGQYLQETQYF	TRBJ2-5	TRBV5-1	15	few
CASSQDSGGAVNEQFF	TRBJ2-1	TRBV2	16	few
CASSEYRPNTGELFF	TRBJ2-2	TRBV6-1	15	few
CSVGGRGTDTQYF	TRBJ2-3	TRBV29-1	13	many
CSARLGGRTDTQYF	TRBJ2-3	TRBV20-1	14	NA